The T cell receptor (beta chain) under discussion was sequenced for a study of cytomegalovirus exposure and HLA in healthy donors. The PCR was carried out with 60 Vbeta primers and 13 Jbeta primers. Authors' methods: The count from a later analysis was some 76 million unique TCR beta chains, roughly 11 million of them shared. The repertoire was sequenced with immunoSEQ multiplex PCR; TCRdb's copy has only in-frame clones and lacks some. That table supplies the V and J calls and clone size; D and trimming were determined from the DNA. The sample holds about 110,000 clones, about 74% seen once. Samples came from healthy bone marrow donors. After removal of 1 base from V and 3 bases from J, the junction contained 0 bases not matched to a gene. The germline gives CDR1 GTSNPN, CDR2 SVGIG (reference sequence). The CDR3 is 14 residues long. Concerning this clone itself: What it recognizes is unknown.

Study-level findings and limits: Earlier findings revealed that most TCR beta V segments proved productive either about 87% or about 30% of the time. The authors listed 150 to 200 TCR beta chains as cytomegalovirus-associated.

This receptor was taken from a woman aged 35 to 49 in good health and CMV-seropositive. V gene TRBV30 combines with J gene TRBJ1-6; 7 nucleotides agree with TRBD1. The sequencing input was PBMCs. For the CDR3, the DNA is TGTGCCTGGAGTGGGGACAGCTATAATTCACCCCTCCACTTT. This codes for CAWSGDSYNSPLHF.